The 3 T cell receptor beta chains below come from one sample, sequenced in a study of shared clonotypes between healthy human individuals. The table came from immunoSEQ multiplex PCR; TCRdb's copy has only in-frame clones and leaves some out. Here the sample spans 2 million to 2.5 million clones, under 97% being singletons. Material for sequencing was naive CD4+ T cells sorted from blood. Subset specified: CD45RA+ positively selected. These receptors were collected from a man younger than 35 in good health.

This chain joins TRBV27 and TRBJ2-2; perhaps TRBD1 as D (6 bases). The V gene lost 0 bases and the J gene lost 4 bases, with 12 bases spanning the gap. Germline loops: CDR1 MNHEY, CDR2 SMNVEV (reference sequence). The CDR3 runs to 16 residues. CDR3 sequence (DNA): TGTGCCAGCAGTTTATCGGGCAGGGGAATCACCGGGGAGCTGTTTTTT. Its translation: CASSLSGRGITGELFF.

The rearrangement joins TRBV2 to TRBJ2-2, with D uncertain. Per germline, CDR1 SNHLY and CDR2 FYNNEI. This CDR3 has 12 amino acids. Deletions cut 6 bases from V and 7 bases from J, with 9 bases between. The CDR3 DNA reads TGTGCCAGCAGCCCGCGTGGCGGGGAGCTGTTTTTT. Amino acid sequence: CASSPRGGELFF.

The J gene is TRBJ2-1, the V gene TRBV10-3; 7 positions agree with TRBD1. This CDR3 is 13 amino acids long. From germline, CDR1 is ENHRY and CDR2 SYGVKD. Losses at the gene ends were 1 base for V and 12 bases for J; bases not matched to a gene: 6. The CDR3 protein is CAISELQGNWQFF. The CDR3 DNA reads as TGTGCCATCAGTGAGTTACAGGGGAATTGGCAGTTCTTC.